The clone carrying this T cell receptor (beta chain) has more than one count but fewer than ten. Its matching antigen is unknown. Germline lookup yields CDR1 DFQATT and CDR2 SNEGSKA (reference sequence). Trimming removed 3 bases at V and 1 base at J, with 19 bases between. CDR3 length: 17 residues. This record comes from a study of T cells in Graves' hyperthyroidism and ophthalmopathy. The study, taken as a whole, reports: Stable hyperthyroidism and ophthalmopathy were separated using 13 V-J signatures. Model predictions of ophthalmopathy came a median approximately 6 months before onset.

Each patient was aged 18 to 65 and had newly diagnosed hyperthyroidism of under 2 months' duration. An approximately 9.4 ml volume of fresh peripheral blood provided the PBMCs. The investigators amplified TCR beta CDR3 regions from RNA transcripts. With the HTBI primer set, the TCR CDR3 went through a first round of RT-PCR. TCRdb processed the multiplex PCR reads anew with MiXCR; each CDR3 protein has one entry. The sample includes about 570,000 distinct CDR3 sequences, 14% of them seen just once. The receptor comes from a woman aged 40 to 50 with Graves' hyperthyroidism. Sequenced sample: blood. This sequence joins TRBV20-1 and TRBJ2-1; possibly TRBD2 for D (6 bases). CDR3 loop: CSASPVDGGTSYNEQFF. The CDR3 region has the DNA TGCAGTGCTAGCCCGGTGGACGGGGGAACGTCCTACAATGAGCAGTTCTTC.